These 18 T cell receptor beta chains were all obtained from the same sample, sequenced in a study of blood T cell repertoires in COVID-19. Measured with immunoSEQ multiplex PCR; TCRdb has only the in-frame clones, and not every one. The sample carries some 56,000 clones, about 86% recorded once. Sequencing used peripheral blood. Receptors originate from a woman between 55 and 75 years old with COVID-19, enrolled during active disease.

CDR3 DNA: TGTGCCAGTAGTATGGGACTAGCGGAGGGAACTAGCACAGATACGCAGTATTTT. Its protein product is CASSMGLAEGTSTDTQYF. The genes are TRBV19 and TRBJ2-3; 11 bases are a match to TRBD2. Germline trimming cut 3 bases from V and 0 bases from J; bases unmatched to any gene: 8. CDR1 is LNHDA and CDR2 is SQIVND in the germline V gene (reference sequence). This CDR3 has 18 residues.

CDR3 nucleotide sequence: TGTGCCAGTAGTATGAGTGTTAGTGAGACCCAGTACTTC. The encoded protein is CASSMSVSETQYF. The chain combines TRBV19 with TRBJ2-5; D is unresolved. The CDR3 runs 13 residues. V lost 3 bases, J lost 5 bases, and 10 bases lay in between. The germline gives CDR1 LNHDA, CDR2 SQIVND (reference sequence). The entire variable domain, with the rest obtained from reference TRBV19 and TRBJ2-5, is as follows: DGGITQSPKYLFRKEGQNVTLSCEQNLNHDAMYWYRQDPGQGLRLIYYSQIVNDFQKGDIAEGYSVSREKKESFPLTVTSAQKNPTAFYLCASSMSVSETQYFGPGTRLLVL.

The chain is built from TRBV30 and TRBJ1-5; maybe TRBD1 (5 bases). The V and J ends lost 2 bases and 9 bases respectively, with 17 bases between them. This CDR3 contains 14 residues. Per germline, CDR1 GTSNPN and CDR2 SVGIG (reference sequence). CDR3 amino acids: CAWSPGRGLRPQHF. In DNA, the CDR3 is TGTGCCTGGAGTCCCGGACGGGGGTTAAGGCCCCAGCATTTT.

This chain links TRBV6-4 with TRBJ2-2, with D uncertain. Germline values: CDR1 MRHNA, CDR2 SNTAGT. Between the trimmed V and J ends, which lost 4 bases and 2 bases, there was a span of 8 bases. CDR3 length equals 14 residues. CDR3 sequence: CASSATINTGELFF. CDR3 sequence (DNA): TGTGCCAGCAGTGCCACTATTAACACCGGGGAGCTGTTTTTT.

The chain joins TRBV10-3 to TRBJ2-5; TRBD2 aligns across 7 bases. Per germline, CDR1 ENHRY and CDR2 SYGVKD. This CDR3 spans 12 amino acids. With V trimmed by 3 bases and J by 9 bases, 4 bases remained unmatched. The CDR3 spells CAISEGAGAQYF. CDR3 DNA sequence: TGTGCCATCAGTGAAGGGGCGGGGGCCCAGTACTTC.

The chain joins TRBV6-5 to TRBJ2-7; tentative D call: TRBD2 (5 bases). The CDR3 totals 14 residues. V lost 2 bases and J 7 bases, leaving 15 bases between the germline ends. Germline V gives CDR1 MNHEY, CDR2 SVGAGI. The CDR3 DNA sequence: TGTGCCAGCAGTTACACGCTAGCAGTCTGGGAGCAGTACTTC. This gives the protein CASSYTLAVWEQYF.

The chain is built from TRBV28 and TRBJ2-7, with 7 bases fitting TRBD2. Germline V gene lookup returns CDR1 MDHEN and CDR2 SYDVKM. J lost 0 bases, V lost 6 bases, and 20 bases had no gene match. This CDR3 is 19 amino acids long. CDR3 in amino acids: CASRPRLATSGSGSYEQYF. DNA for the CDR3: TGTGCCAGCAGGCCCCGACTAGCAACGTCTGGGTCGGGCTCCTACGAGCAGTACTTC.

This chain connects TRBV30 to TRBJ2-4, with D perhaps matching TRBD2 (6 bases). CDR1 and CDR2 from the germline V gene are GTSNPN and SVGIG (reference sequence). The CDR3 sequence is 13 residues long. Trimming stripped 1 base from V and 6 bases from J, with 10 bases between. The CDR3 is CAWSEWRGNIQYF. CDR3 coding DNA: TGTGCCTGGAGTGAGTGGAGGGGAAACATTCAGTACTTC.

The V and J genes are TRBV5-1 and TRBJ1-1, with TRBD1 matching over 8 bases. V shed 4 bases, J shed 3 bases, and the junction held 2 bases outside the gene matches. This CDR3 region has 13 residues. Germline values: CDR1 SGHRS, CDR2 YFSETQ. CDR3: CASSQGAHTEAFF. The CDR3 DNA sequence: TGCGCCAGCAGCCAGGGGGCTCACACTGAAGCTTTCTTT.

The chain recombines TRBV30 with TRBJ1-1; D gene unclear. V dropped 4 bases and J dropped 7 bases, with 19 bases sitting between them. CDR1 and CDR2 (germline): GTSNPN, SVGIG (reference sequence). This CDR3 is 14 amino acids long. The CDR3 loop reads CAWTLNLNRGEAFF. The CDR3, as DNA: TGTGCCTGGACCCTAAATCTCAACCGAGGTGAAGCTTTCTTT.

This chain links TRBV11-2 with TRBJ2-1; the D is unclear. Trimming cost V 5 bases and J 0 bases, with 17 bases left between them. From germline, CDR1 is SGHAT and CDR2 FQNNGV. The CDR3 is 17 residues long. The CDR3 spells CASSAGLVASSYNEQFF. CDR3 coding DNA: TGTGCCAGCAGCGCCGGTCTGGTGGCTAGCTCCTACAATGAGCAGTTCTTC. The whole variable domain, remainder taken from reference TRBV11-2 and TRBJ2-1, is EAGVAQSPRYKIIEKRQSVAFWCNPISGHATLYWYQQILGQGPKLLIQFQNNGVVDDSQLPKDRFSAERLKGVDSTLKIQPAKLEDSAVYLCASSAGLVASSYNEQFFGPGTRLTVL.

Here the CDR3 reads CASSVARAGGRYNEQFF. CDR3 in DNA: TGTGCCAGCAGCGTAGCGCGAGCGGGAGGGCGCTACAATGAGCAGTTCTTC. The chain combines TRBV9 with TRBJ2-1; 10 bases are a match to TRBD2. This CDR3 contains 17 residues. J gave up 3 bases and V 0 bases, and 6 bases lay outside the gene matches. CDR1 and CDR2 from the germline V gene are SGDLS and YYNGEE.

This chain uses TRBV25-1 with TRBJ2-1; 9 bases map to TRBD2. The CDR3 spans 16 residues. V trimming: 6 bases; J trimming: 1 base; junction bases outside the gene matches: 7. Germline CDR1 MGHDK, CDR2 SYGVNS. CDR3 bases: TGTGCCAGCAGGGATCAACTAGCGGGTTCCTACAATGAGCAGTTCTTC. Translated, it gives CASRDQLAGSYNEQFF.

The V gene is TRBV6-5, the J gene TRBJ1-2; D perhaps matches TRBD1 (6 bases). This CDR3 has 14 residues. The V end was cut by 7 bases, the J end by 0 bases, with 12 bases between. Germline CDR1 is MNHEY and CDR2 is SVGAGI. The CDR3 DNA reads TGTGCCAGCAACCGGGACACTTCTAACTATGGCTACACCTTC. It codes for CASNRDTSNYGYTF.

V usage is TRBV6-5 and J usage is TRBJ1-6; tentative D call: TRBD1 (6 bases). Trimming shortened V by 9 bases and J by 7 bases, and 10 bases separated the two germline ends. Germline assignment: CDR1 MNHEY and CDR2 SVGAGI. The CDR3 totals 12 residues. The CDR3 DNA is TGTGCCAGTAGAGGGGGAAATTCACCCCTCCACTTT. It codes for CASRGGNSPLHF.

The rearrangement uses TRBV11-3 and TRBJ2-5; 8 positions agree with TRBD1. The V and J ends lost 4 bases and 5 bases, in that order; junction bases with no gene match: 9. Germline V CDR1 and CDR2: SGHNT, YENEEA. The CDR3 is made up of 15 amino acids. CDR3: CASSSRGPAGETQYF. The CDR3 bases are TGTGCCAGCAGCTCCAGGGGGCCAGCCGGGGAGACCCAGTACTTC.

The CDR3 region has the DNA TGTGCCAGCAGTTCTATAGAGAACACTGAAGCTTTCTTT. Translated: CASSSIENTEAFF. This chain connects TRBV7-9 to TRBJ1-1; D is unresolved. Germline loops: CDR1 SEHNR, CDR2 FQNEAQ (reference sequence). Trimming shortened V by 6 bases and J by 1 base, and 9 bases separated the two germline ends. This CDR3 comprises 13 residues.

The chain recombines TRBV5-6 with TRBJ1-1; D possibly corresponds to TRBD1 (5 bases). The length of the CDR3 is 14 residues. The germline V gene has CDR1 SGHDT and CDR2 YYEEEE. Trimming stripped 3 bases from V and 5 bases from J, with 14 bases between. The CDR3 is CASSWEGLRTEAFF. The DNA of the CDR3 is TGTGCCAGCAGCTGGGAGGGACTTAGAACTGAAGCTTTCTTT.